The clone carrying this T cell receptor beta chain was observed many times. The use of genomic DNA as template underpinned the TCR beta VDJ and CDR3 profiling. TCRdb re-called the reads with MiXCR, one entry per CDR3 protein. The sample has about 160,000 distinct CDR3 sequences; roughly 43% are singletons. Sequencing was done on patients that had shown CD8+CD57+ cell expansion by flow cytometry. This sample stems from a study of CD8+CD57+ T cells in acquired aplastic anemia. With V trimmed by 6 bases and J by 2 bases, 8 bases remained unmatched. This CDR3 has 15 residues. Sequences were obtained from sorted CD4+, CD8+, or CD8+CD57+ T cells (not recorded which) from PBMCs. This clonotype was obtained from a human donor with aplastic anemia. The rearrangement uses TRBV12-3 or TRBV12-4 and TRBJ2-7; 9 bases align to TRBD1. CDR3 sequence: CASRTTGGPTYEQYF. The CDR3 DNA sequence: TGTGCCAGCAGGACGACAGGGGGTCCCACCTACGAGCAGTACTTC.